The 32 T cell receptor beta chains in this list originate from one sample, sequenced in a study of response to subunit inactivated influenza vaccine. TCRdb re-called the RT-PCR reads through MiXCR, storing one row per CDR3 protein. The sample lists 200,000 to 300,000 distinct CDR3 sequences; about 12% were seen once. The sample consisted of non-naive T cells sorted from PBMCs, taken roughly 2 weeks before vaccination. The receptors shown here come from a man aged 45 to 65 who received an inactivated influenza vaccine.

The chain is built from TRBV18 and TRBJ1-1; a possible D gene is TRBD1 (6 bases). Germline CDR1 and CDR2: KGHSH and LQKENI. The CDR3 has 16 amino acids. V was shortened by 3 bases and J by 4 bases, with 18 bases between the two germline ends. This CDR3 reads CASSPPEGVRGTEAFF. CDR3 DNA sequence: TGTGCCAGCTCACCCCCTGAGGGGGTAAGGGGCACTGAAGCTTTCTTT. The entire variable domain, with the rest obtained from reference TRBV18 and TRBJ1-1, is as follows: NAGVMQNPRHLVRRRGQEARLRCSPMKGHSHVYWYRQLPEEGLKFMVYLQKENIIDESGMPKERFSAEFPKEGPSILRIQQVVRGDSAAYFCASSPPEGVRGTEAFFGQGTRLTVV.

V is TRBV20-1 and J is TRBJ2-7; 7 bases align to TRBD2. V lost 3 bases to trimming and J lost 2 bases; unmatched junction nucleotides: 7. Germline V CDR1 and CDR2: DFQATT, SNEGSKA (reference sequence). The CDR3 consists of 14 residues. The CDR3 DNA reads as TGCAGTGCTAGCATCGGGAGGACCCCCTACGAGCAGTACTTC. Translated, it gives CSASIGRTPYEQYF.

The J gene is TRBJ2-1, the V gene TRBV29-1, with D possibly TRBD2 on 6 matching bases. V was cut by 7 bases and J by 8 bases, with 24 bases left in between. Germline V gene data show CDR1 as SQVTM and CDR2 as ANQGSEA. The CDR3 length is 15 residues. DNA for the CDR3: TGCAGCGGTAGATCCGGGACCTCCGGGGGAGATGAGCAGTTCTTC. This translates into CSGRSGTSGGDEQFF.

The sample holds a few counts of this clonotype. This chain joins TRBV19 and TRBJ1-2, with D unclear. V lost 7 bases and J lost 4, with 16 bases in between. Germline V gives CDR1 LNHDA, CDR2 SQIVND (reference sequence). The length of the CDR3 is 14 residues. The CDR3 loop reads CASTIGNSLYGYTF. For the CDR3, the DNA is TGTGCCAGTACCATAGGGAACAGCCTCTATGGCTACACCTTC.

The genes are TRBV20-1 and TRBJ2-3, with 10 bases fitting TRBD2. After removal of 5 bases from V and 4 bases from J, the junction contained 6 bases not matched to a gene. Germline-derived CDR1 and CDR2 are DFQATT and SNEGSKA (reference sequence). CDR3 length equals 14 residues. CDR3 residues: CSARPAGGSDTQYF. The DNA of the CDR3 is TGCAGTGCTCGACCAGCGGGGGGGTCAGATACGCAGTATTTT.

The CDR3 protein is CASSRISGAKNEQFF. The CDR3, as DNA: TGTGCCAGCAGCCGAATTAGCGGGGCAAAAAATGAGCAGTTCTTC. The J gene is TRBJ2-1, the V gene TRBV3-1; 8 bases are shared with TRBD2. The germline CDR1 and CDR2 sequences are LGHDT and YNNKEL (reference sequence). This CDR3 region has 15 residues. The ends lost 4 bases at V and 7 bases at J; junction bases unmatched: 9.

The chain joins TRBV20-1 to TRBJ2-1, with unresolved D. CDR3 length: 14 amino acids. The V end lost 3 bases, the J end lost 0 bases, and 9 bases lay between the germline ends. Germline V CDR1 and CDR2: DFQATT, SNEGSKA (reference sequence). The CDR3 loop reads CSASLISSYNEQFF. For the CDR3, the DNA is TGCAGTGCTAGTCTCATCTCCTCCTACAATGAGCAGTTCTTC.

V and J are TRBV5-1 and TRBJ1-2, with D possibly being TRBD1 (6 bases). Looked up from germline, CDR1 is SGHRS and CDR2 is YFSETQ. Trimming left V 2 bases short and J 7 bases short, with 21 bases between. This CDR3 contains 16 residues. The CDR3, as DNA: TGCGCCAGCAGCTTAAACAGCCAGGGGATTAAGAGTGGCTACACCTTC. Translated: CASSLNSQGIKSGYTF.

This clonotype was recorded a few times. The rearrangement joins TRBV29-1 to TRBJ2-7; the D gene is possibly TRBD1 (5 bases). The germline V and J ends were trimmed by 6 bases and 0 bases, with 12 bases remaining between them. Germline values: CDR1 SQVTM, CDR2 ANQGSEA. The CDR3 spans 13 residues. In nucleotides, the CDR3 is TGCAGCGTAACCGACAGTCCCTCCTACGAGCAGTACTTC. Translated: CSVTDSPSYEQYF.

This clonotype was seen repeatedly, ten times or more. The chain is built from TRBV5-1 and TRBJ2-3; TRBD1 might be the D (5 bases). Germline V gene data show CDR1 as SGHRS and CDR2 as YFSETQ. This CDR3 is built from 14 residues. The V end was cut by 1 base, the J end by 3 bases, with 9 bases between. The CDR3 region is CASSLTRVTDTQYF. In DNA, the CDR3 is TGCGCCAGCAGCTTGACCAGGGTTACAGATACGCAGTATTTT.

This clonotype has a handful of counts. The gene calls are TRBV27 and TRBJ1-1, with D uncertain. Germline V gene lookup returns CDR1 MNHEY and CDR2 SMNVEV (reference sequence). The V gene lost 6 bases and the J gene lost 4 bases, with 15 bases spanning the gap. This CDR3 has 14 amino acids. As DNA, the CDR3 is TGTGCCAGCAGATTTGCCGGGCCGGGCACTGAAGCTTTCTTT. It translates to CASRFAGPGTEAFF.

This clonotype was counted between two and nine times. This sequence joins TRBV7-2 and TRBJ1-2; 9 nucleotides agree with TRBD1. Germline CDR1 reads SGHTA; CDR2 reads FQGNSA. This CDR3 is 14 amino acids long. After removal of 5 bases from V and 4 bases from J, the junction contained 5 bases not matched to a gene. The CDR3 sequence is CASSMTGGGYGYTF. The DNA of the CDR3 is TGTGCCAGCAGCATGACAGGGGGTGGCTATGGCTACACCTTC.

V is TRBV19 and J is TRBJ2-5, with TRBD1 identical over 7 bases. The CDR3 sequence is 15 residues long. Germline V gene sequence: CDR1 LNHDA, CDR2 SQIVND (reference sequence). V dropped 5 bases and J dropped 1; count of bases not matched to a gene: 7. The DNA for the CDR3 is TGTGCCAGTAGTGGTTGGACAGGAATCCAAGAGACCCAGTACTTC. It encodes CASSGWTGIQETQYF.

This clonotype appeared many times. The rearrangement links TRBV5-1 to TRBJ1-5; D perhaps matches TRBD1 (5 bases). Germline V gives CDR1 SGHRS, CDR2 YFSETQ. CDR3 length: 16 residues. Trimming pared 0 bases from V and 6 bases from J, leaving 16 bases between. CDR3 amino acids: CASSLEGPGAFQPQHF. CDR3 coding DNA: TGCGCCAGCAGCTTGGAAGGACCCGGGGCCTTTCAGCCCCAGCATTTT.

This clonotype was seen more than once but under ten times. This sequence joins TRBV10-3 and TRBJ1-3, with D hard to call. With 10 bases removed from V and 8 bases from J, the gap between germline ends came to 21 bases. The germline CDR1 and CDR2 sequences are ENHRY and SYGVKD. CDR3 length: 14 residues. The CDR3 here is CATRAGGFADTIYF. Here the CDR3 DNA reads TGTGCCACCAGAGCGGGCGGATTCGCGGACACCATATATTTT.

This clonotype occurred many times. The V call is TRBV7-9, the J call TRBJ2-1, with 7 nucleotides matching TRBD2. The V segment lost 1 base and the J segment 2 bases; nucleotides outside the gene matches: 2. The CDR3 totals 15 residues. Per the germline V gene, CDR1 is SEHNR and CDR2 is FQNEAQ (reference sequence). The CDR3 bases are TGTGCCAGCAGCTTAGAGGGAGGGCCCTACAATGAGCAGTTCTTC. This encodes CASSLEGGPYNEQFF.

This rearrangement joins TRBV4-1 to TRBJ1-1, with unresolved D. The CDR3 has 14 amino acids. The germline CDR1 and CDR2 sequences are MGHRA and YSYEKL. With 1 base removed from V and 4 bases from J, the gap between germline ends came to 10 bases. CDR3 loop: CASSQAVWGTEAFF. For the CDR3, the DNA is TGCGCCAGCAGCCAAGCTGTTTGGGGCACTGAAGCTTTCTTT.

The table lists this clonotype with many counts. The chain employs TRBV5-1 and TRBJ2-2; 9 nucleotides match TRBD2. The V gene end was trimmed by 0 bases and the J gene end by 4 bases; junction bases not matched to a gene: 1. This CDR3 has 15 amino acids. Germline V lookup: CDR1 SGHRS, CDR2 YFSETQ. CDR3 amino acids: CASSLGLAVTGELFF. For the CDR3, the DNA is TGCGCCAGCAGCTTGGGACTAGCGGTCACCGGGGAGCTGTTTTTT.

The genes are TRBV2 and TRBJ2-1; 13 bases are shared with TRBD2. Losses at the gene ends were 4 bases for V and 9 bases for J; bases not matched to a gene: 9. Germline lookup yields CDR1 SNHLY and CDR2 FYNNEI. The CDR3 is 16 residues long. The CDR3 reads CASSVSLAGGMAEQFF. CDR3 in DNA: TGTGCCAGCAGTGTATCACTAGCGGGGGGGATGGCTGAGCAGTTCTTC.

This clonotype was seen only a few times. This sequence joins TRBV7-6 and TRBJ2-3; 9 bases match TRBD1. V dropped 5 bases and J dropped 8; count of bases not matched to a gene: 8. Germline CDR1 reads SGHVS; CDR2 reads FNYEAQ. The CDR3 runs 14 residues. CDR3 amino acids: CASSTGTGKVTQYF. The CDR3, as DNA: TGTGCCAGCAGCACCGGGACAGGGAAGGTTACGCAGTATTTT.

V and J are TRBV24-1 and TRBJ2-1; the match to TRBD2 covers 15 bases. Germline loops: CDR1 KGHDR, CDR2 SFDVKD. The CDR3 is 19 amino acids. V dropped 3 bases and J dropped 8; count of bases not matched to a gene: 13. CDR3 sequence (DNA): TGTGCCACCAGTGATCCAACCGGGACTAGCGGGAGGTTAGGCGATGAGCAGTTCTTC. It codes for CATSDPTGTSGRLGDEQFF.

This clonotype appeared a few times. For the CDR3, the DNA is TGTGCCAGCAGCTTCGCACGACCCACCGGGGAGCTGTTTTTT. Its protein product is CASSFARPTGELFF. The chain couples TRBV7-9 to TRBJ2-2, with unresolved D. In germline, CDR1 is SEHNR, CDR2 FQNEAQ (reference sequence). V was shortened by 3 bases and J by 4 bases, with 9 bases between the two germline ends. This CDR3 region has 14 residues.

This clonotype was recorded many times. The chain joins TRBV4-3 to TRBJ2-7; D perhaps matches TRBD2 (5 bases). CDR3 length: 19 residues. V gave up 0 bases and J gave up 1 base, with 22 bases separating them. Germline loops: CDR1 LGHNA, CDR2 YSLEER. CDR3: CASSQEEQRWGEASYEQYF. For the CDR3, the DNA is TGCGCCAGCAGCCAAGAAGAACAAAGATGGGGAGAAGCTTCCTACGAGCAGTACTTC.

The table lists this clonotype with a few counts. The DNA for the CDR3 is TGTGCCAGCAGCTTGAGTTCCGGGGGCACCGGGGAGCTGTTTTTT. Encoded protein: CASSLSSGGTGELFF. The chain joins TRBV5-5 to TRBJ2-2; possible D gene TRBD2, 6 bases. With 1 base removed from V and 4 bases from J, the gap between germline ends came to 11 bases. Germline CDR1 is SGHKS and CDR2 is YYEKEE (reference sequence). CDR3 size: 15 residues.

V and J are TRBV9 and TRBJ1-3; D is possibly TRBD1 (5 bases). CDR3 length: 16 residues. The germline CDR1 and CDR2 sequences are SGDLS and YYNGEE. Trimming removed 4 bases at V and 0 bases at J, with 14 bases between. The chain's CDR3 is CASSIQWGVSGNTIYF. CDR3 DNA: TGTGCCAGCAGCATCCAGTGGGGGGTCTCTGGAAACACCATATATTTT.

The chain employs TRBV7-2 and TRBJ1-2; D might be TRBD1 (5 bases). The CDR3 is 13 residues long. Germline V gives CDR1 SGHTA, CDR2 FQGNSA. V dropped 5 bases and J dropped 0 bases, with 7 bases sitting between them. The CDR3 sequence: CASSPDTNYGYTF. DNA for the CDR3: TGTGCCAGCAGCCCGGACACTAACTATGGCTACACCTTC.

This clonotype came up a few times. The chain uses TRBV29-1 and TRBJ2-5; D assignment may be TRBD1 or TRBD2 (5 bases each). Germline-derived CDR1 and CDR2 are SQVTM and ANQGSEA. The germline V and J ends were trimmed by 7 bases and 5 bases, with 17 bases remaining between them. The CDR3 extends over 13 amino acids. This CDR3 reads CSADPGRGETQYF. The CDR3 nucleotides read TGCAGCGCCGACCCGGGGCGAGGGGAGACCCAGTACTTC.

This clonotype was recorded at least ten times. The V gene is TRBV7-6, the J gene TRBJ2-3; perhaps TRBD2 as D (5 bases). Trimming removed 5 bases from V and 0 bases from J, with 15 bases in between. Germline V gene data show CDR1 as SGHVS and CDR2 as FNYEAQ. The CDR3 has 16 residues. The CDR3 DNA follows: TGTGCCAGCAGCCCTCCTAGAGGGCTTAGCACAGATACGCAGTATTTT. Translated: CASSPPRGLSTDTQYF.

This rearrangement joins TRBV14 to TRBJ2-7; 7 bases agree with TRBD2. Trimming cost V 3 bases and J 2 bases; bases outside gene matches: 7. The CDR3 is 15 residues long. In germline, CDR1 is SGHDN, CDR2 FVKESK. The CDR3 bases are TGTGCCAGCAGCCAGTATAGCGGGCCCGCCTACGAGCAGTACTTC. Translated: CASSQYSGPAYEQYF.

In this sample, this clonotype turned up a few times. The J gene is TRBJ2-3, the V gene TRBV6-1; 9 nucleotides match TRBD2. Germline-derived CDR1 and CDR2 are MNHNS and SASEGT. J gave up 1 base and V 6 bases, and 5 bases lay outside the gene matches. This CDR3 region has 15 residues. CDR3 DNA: TGTGCCAGCAGGGTTAGCGGGGGCCGCACAGATACGCAGTATTTT. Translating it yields CASRVSGGRTDTQYF.

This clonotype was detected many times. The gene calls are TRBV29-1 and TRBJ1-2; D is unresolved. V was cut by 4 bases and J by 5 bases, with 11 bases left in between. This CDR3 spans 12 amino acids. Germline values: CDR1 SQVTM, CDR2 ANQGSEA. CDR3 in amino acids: CSVVSASYGYTF. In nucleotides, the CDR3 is TGCAGCGTTGTGTCCGCTTCTTATGGCTACACCTTC.

For the CDR3, the DNA is TGCGCCAGCGGGTCGGGAGCGGGGGGTTACAATGAGCAGTTCTTC. This gives the protein CASGSGAGGYNEQFF. This rearrangement joins TRBV5-1 to TRBJ2-1; the match to TRBD2 covers 9 bases. The V and J ends lost 7 bases and 4 bases, in that order; junction bases with no gene match: 9. This CDR3 is built from 15 residues. The germline CDR1 and CDR2 sequences are SGHRS and YFSETQ.